This is a list of T cell receptor beta chains from one sample in a study of Ad26.COV2.S vaccination and SARS-CoV-2 variants. Produced via immunoSEQ multiplex PCR; TCRdb's table is partial and in-frame only. This sample yields around 340,000 clones, of which about 89% are seen a single time; roughly 4.8% belongs to the top ten. The sequenced sample was peripheral blood, obtained in a trial of Ad26.COV2.S vaccine versus placebo. These receptors originate from a person between 18 and 65 years old who received the Ad26.COV2.S COVID-19 vaccine or a placebo. The CDR3 runs from the conserved cysteine through the conserved F or W.

J	V	CDR3
TRBJ2-3	TRBV3-1/TRBV3-2	CASSQLAGDDTQYF
TRBJ1-6	TRBV5-1	CASSPGTGGNYNSPLHF
TRBJ2-1	TRBV24-1	CATSDLGLAGRGEQFF
TRBJ1-4	TRBV5-5	CASSLRGQGEKLFF
TRBJ2-1	TRBV7-9	CASSPGQGATSIYNEQFF
TRBJ2-7	TRBV6-2/TRBV6-3	CASSSGTGTREQYF
TRBJ2-1	TRBV13	CASSLGAGVYNEQFF
TRBJ2-1	TRBV15	CATSTGLAGVSSYNEQFF
TRBJ2-3	TRBV27	CASSLSGLAITDTQYF
TRBJ2-1	TRBV13	CASSLRTGYNEQFF
TRBJ2-2	TRBV19	CASRREVPGELFF
TRBJ2-1	TRBV6-5	CASRPAGGSYNEQFF
TRBJ1-5	TRBV2	CASGRRGNQPQHF
TRBJ2-1	TRBV19	CASRFSGSNEQFF
TRBJ1-2	TRBV18	CASSRIYREVQGGVQGGYTF
TRBJ2-7	TRBV5-1	CASSLVSDRGHYEQYF
TRBJ1-1	TRBV27	CASSFPGAGSTEAFF
TRBJ1-6	TRBV6-1	CASSDPTGLSHSPLHF
TRBJ2-7	TRBV2	CASSALRASYEQYF
TRBJ2-7	TRBV2	CASIGALYEQYF
TRBJ2-7	TRBV7-2	CASSLQGADYEQYF
TRBJ2-7	TRBV2	CASIDLSDINYEQYF
TRBJ2-5	TRBV4-1	CASSQEHPLGAGAGKETQYF
TRBJ2-1	TRBV28	CASSSLDSQLYNEQFF
TRBJ1-1	TRBV10-3	CAISGGNLNTEAFF
TRBJ2-7	TRBV6-5	CASSYWTGSSYEQYF
TRBJ1-1	TRBV7-2	CASSLAWGRDTEAFF
TRBJ1-5	TRBV7-9	CASSLSRGLDQPQHF
TRBJ2-1	TRBV7-9	CASSLDSNEQFF
TRBJ2-5	TRBV5-6	CASSRRAHRGETQYF
TRBJ1-1	TRBV13	CASSPDRGNTEAFF
TRBJ1-5	TRBV6-6	CASSRQGNQPQHF
TRBJ2-4	TRBV6-5	CASNSARGAKNIQYF
TRBJ2-1	TRBV9	CASSATTGFGEQFF